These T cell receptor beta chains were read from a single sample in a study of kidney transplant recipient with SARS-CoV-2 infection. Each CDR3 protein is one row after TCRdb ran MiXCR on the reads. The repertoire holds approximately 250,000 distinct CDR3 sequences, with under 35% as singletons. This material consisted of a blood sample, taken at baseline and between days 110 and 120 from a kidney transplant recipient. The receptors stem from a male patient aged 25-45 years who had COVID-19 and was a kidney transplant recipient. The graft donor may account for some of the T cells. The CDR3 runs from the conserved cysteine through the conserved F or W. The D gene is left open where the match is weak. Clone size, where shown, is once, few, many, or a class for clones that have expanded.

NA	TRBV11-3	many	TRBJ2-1	TGTGCCAGCAGCTTAGAGGCGGGCTCTTGGCGGGGGCAGTTCTTC	CASSLEAGSWRGQFF
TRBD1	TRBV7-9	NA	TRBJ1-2	TGTGCCATCAGCCGGGGACAGGTTGCCCCTAACTATGGCTACACCTTC	CAISRGQVAPNYGYTF
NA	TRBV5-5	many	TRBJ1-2	TGTGCCAGCAGAGCACCGGGCATCAACTATGGCTACACCTTC	CASRAPGINYGYTF
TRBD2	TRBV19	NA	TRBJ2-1	TGTGCCAGTAGTATGAAGGGAGCGGGGTACGGGGAGCAGTTCTTC	CASSMKGAGYGEQFF
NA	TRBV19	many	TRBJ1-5	TGTGCCAGTAGGCTAGGGTTTAGCAATCAGCCCCAGCATTTT	CASRLGFSNQPQHF
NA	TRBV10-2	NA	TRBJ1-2	TGCGCCAGCCAACGGGACACAGGAACCTATGGCTACGCCTTC	CASQRDTGTYGYAF
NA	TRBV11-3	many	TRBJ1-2	TGTGCCAGCAGCCTTTTCCACGATCTCGGAAAGACCTATGGCTACACCTTC	CASSLFHDLGKTYGYTF
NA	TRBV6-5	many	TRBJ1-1	TGTGCCAGCAGTTACTCGACAGGCAACACTGAAGCTTTCTTT	CASSYSTGNTEAFF
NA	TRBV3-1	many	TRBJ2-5	TGTGCCAGCAGCAGATTGTGTCCCATTTCTTTCTCTGAGACCCAGTACTTC	CASSRLCPISFSETQYF
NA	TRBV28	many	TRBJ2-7	TGTGCCAGCAGTCCCTTTGGGGGGCGGGCCGCCCACGAGCAGTACTTC	CASSPFGGRAAHEQYF
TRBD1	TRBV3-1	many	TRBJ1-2	TGTGCCAGCAGCCTGGGACAGAGTAACTATGGCTACACCTTC	CASSLGQSNYGYTF
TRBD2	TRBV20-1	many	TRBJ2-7	TGCAGTGCTCGACGGCGGGGGAATTCCTACGAGCAGTACTTC	CSARRRGNSYEQYF
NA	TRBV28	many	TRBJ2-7	TGTGCCAGCAGTCAGTTCTACGAGCAGTACTTC	CASSQFYEQYF
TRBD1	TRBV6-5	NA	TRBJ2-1	TGTGCCAGCAGGGAAATAGGGGGCAGGGGCAATGAGCAGTTCTTC	CASREIGGRGNEQFF
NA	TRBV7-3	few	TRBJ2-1	TGTGCCAGCAGCTTAACCCCTGGGACCTACTCCTACAATGAGCAGTTCTTC	CASSLTPGTYSYNEQFF
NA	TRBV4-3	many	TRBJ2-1	TGCGCCAGCAGCCAAGGGTTCCGGAACAATGAGCAGTTCTTC	CASSQGFRNNEQFF
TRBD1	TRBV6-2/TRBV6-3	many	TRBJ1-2	TGTGCCAGCAGCAAGCGCCGGACAGGGTTTGGCTACACCTTC	CASSKRRTGFGYTF
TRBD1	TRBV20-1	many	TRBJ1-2	TGCAGTGCTCCCCTGAGGGGGCGGGATGGCTACACCTTC	CSAPLRGRDGYTF
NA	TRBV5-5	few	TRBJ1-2	TGTGCCAGCCTAATATATGTCTCGCGAAAGACCTATGGCTACACCTTC	CASLIYVSRKTYGYTF
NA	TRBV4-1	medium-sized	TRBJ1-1	TGCGCCAGCAGCCAAGTGGCGGGGTCGGAAGCTTTCTTT	CASSQVAGSEAFF
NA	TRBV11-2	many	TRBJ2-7	TGTGCCAGCAGCTTAGCGAGAGAGCAGTACTTC	CASSLAREQYF
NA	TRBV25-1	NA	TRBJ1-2	TGTGCCAGCAGTGCCAGGACAGAACTGGGAAAGACCTATAGCTACACCTTC	CASSARTELGKTYSYTF
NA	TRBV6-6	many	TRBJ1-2	TGTGCCAGCAGTGTCCGGAGAGGTGGGAGAAAGACCTATGGCTACACCTTC	CASSVRRGGRKTYGYTF
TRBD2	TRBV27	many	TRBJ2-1	TGTGCCAGCAGTTTCGGACTAGCGGGATACCTTGGCAATGAGCAGTTCTTC	CASSFGLAGYLGNEQFF
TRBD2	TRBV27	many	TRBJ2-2	TGTGCCAGCAGCTACTTTGGATCTAGCGGGTGGACCGGGGAGCTGTTTTTT	CASSYFGSSGWTGELFF